This paragraph reports one TCR beta chain. This specimen belongs to a study of Ad26.COV2.S vaccination and SARS-CoV-2 variants. Study background: Once or twice, 56 days apart, Ad26.COV2.S was delivered intramuscularly.

Treatment specified: 15 to 20 received Ad26.COV2.S at low or high dose, single or two shots; 5 received placebo; per-sample allocation not given. Sampling took place 63 days after the first vaccine or placebo injection. Measured with immunoSEQ multiplex PCR; TCRdb has only the in-frame clones, and not every one. The sample includes roughly 700,000 clones, more than 80% of them seen just once. The CDR3 sequence is 16 residues long. Germline V gene data show CDR1 as GTSNPN and CDR2 as SVGIG (reference sequence). With V trimmed by 4 bases and J by 0 bases, 6 bases remained unmatched. The source was peripheral blood, collected in a trial of Ad26.COV2.S vaccine versus placebo. The clonotype originates from a person aged 18-65 years who received the Ad26.COV2.S COVID-19 vaccine or a placebo. The V and J genes are TRBV30 and TRBJ2-6; the match to TRBD1 covers 7 bases. CDR3 coding DNA: TGTGCCTGGACTCCGGGACAGCCCTCTGGGGCCAACGTCCTGACTTTC. This translates into CAWTPGQPSGANVLTF. The full variable domain, rest sourced from reference TRBV30 and TRBJ2-6, is SQTIHQWPATLVQPVGSPLSLECTVEGTSNPNLYWYRQAAGRGLQLLFYSVGIGQISSEVPQNLSASRPQDRQFILSSKKLLLSDSGFYLCAWTPGQPSGANVLTFGAGSRLTVL.